This TCR beta chain is from a study of shared T cell receptors in the human thymus. Assay used: immunoSEQ multiplex PCR; TCRdb lists only in-frame clones, some missing. Of about 610,000 clones listed, 70% to 90% are singletons. Germline values: CDR1 MRHNA, CDR2 SNTAGT. The CDR3 is 14 amino acids. V was clipped by 9 bases and J by 0 bases, with 14 bases between them. The same sample was also used in a study of human thymus T cells. From that report: Thymic and blood repertoires appeared to carry a bias in their V and J gene usage. In unrelated individuals, thymic repertoires overlapped highly, according to related research.

V is TRBV6-4 and J is TRBJ1-1; possibly TRBD1 for D (5 bases). This receptor was taken from a boy younger than two with a congenital heart defect. The sequencing sample was made of thymocytes. In DNA form, the CDR3 reads TGTGCCAGGGCTCAGGGCCTCATGAACACTGAAGCTTTCTTT. Protein product: CARAQGLMNTEAFF.